This TCR beta chain was captured in a study of Tregs in tolerant kidney transplant recipients. Study results and caveats: Biological reproducibility was not directly addressed in this study. The small number of patients limits these findings pending further validation. Some patients' samples used different primers over time, so nucleotide sequences weren't comparable.

Details on this clone: Its antigen is undetermined. The CDR3 end lies 3 residues beyond the end of the read and is filled in from the germline J gene.

CDR1 MNHNS and CDR2 SASEGT come from the germline V gene. CDR3 length: 14 residues. The ends lost 4 bases at V and 9 bases at J; junction bases unmatched: 8. Produced via immunoSEQ multiplex PCR; TCRdb's table is partial and in-frame only. In total, the table holds 45,000 to 55,000 clones. Unstimulated Tregs (CD4+CD25+CD127-) and CD4+CD25- non-Tregs were sorted from PBMCs. The sequences come from CD4+ T cells from blood, collected before the transplant. The TCR comes from a human donor who received a combined kidney and bone marrow transplant. The chain employs TRBV6-1 and TRBJ2-1; 8 bases align to TRBD2. The CDR3 region is CASSGGIAGPEQFF. CDR3 bases read: TGTGCCAGCAGTGGGGGCATAGCGGGACCTGAG.